The present T cell receptor (beta chain) was sequenced within a study of blood T cell repertoires in COVID-19. Method: immunoSEQ multiplex PCR; TCRdb's copy keeps in-frame clones and lacks some. This sample has about 320,000 clones, with 90% found just once. V lost 9 bases to trimming and J lost 0 bases; unmatched junction nucleotides: 11. Per germline, CDR1 LNHDA and CDR2 SQIVND (reference sequence). The CDR3 sequence is 16 residues long. The specimen was PBMCs or T cells enriched from blood (not recorded which). This sequence originates from a man aged 60 to 69 who had recovered from COVID-19. The chain employs TRBV19 and TRBJ1-1, with 9 nucleotides matching TRBD1. This chain's CDR3 is CASGPGTGIVNTEAFF. CDR3 nucleotides: TGTGCCAGCGGACCCGGGACAGGGATAGTGAACACTGAAGCTTTCTTT.